The clone carrying this T cell receptor (beta chain) was detected many times. Antigen: not known. These data belong to a study of early T cells in non-severe SARS-CoV-2 infection. Study summary: The authors sequenced bulk RNA from unsorted whole blood, leaving chains unpaired.

V trimming: 7 bases; J trimming: 0 bases; junction bases outside the gene matches: 8. CDR3 length equals 15 residues. Researchers tagged individual cDNA molecules with unique molecular identifiers. TCRdb recomputed calls from the 5' RACE reads with MiXCR, one row per CDR3 protein. The repertoire holds roughly 93,000 distinct CDR3 sequences, more than 9.5% seen once, with around 5% in the top ten. Study-wide points: Database matching using VDJdb favored anti-spike CD8 responses, with private and CD4 specificities left missing.

This chain links TRBV12-3 or TRBV12-4 with TRBJ1-1; 7 positions agree with TRBD1. Sequencing was performed on whole blood. This TCR was recovered from an adult who was a healthcare worker with PCR-confirmed SARS-CoV-2 infection or an uninfected control (not recorded which). The CDR3 DNA follows: TGTGCCAGCAAACGACAGGGCTTCATGAACACTGAAGCTTTCTTT. It codes for CASKRQGFMNTEAFF.